This T cell receptor beta chain was identified during a study of T cell responses to AZD1222 COVID-19 vaccine. Looked up from germline, CDR1 is MGHRA and CDR2 is YSYEKL. The germline V and J ends were trimmed by 5 bases and 9 bases, with 11 bases remaining between them. The CDR3 covers 12 residues. Method: immunoSEQ multiplex PCR; TCRdb's copy keeps in-frame clones and lacks some. The sample consists of some 100,000 clones, less than 90% of them appearing once. The clonotype comes from an adult in good health. V is TRBV4-1 and J is TRBJ1-5; D remains unclear. The sample was peripheral blood, taken on day 0 of AZD1222 vaccination. CDR3 nucleotide sequence: TGCGCCAGCAGCGTACCGTTAGGGCCCCAGCATTTT. This translates into CASSVPLGPQHF.